This T cell receptor (beta chain) is from a study of T cell changes during pregnancy in multiple sclerosis. The CDR3 runs 11 residues. Trimming took 3 bases from V and 8 from J; bases not matched to a gene: 3. CDR1 is DFQATT, CDR2 SNEGSKA, per germline (reference sequence). This clone has only one observation. Here immunoSEQ multiplex PCR was the method, and the copy in TCRdb shows in-frame clones only, minus some. The sample lists some 71,000 clones, around 90% occurring once. The clonotype comes from a female donor with multiple sclerosis, enrolled in a pregnancy study. The V call is TRBV20-1, the J call TRBJ1-2; TRBD1 matches 7 bases. Sequences were derived from peripheral blood, sampled in the third trimester of pregnancy. Here the CDR3 reads CSASRGEGYTF. CDR3 nucleotide sequence: TGCAGTGCTAGCAGGGGGGAAGGCTACACCTTC.